Included here is one TCR beta chain sequence, with context. This CDR3 has 13 residues. Trimming stripped 6 bases from V and 6 bases from J, with 14 bases between. The sample comes from a study of CD8 T cells in Susac syndrome. Across the study: When their blood was taken, the Susac syndrome patients had either not yet had any therapy, were taking corticosteroids, or were taking intravenous immunoglobulin alone.

Random hexamers served to reverse transcribe roughly 0.45 to 1 ug RNA. Via MiXCR, TCRdb re-called the immunoSEQ multiplex PCR reads, giving one row per CDR3 protein. Among under 300,000 distinct CDR3 sequences, 90% to 96% were seen once, and the ten largest hold 0.095% to 0.12%. This chain uses TRBV12-3 or TRBV12-4 with TRBJ1-2; D might be TRBD1 (5 bases). The sequence was obtained from a human donor with Susac syndrome. Sequences were obtained from CD4+ T cells from PBMCs. The CDR3 DNA sequence: TGTGCCAGCAGCACGGGGACCGACCATGGCTACACCTTC. Translation: CASSTGTDHGYTF.